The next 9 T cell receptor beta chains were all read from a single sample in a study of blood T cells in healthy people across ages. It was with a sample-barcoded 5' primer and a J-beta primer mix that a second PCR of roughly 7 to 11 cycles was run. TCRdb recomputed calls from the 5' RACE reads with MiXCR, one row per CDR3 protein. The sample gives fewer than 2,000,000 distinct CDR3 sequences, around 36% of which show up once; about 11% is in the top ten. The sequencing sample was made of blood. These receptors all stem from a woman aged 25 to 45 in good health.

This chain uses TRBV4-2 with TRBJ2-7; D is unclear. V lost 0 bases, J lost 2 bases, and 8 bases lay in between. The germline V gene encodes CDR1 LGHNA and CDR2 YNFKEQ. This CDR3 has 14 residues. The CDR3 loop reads CASSQDRAAYEQYF. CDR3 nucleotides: TGTGCCAGCAGCCAAGATCGAGCCGCCTACGAGCAGTACTTC.

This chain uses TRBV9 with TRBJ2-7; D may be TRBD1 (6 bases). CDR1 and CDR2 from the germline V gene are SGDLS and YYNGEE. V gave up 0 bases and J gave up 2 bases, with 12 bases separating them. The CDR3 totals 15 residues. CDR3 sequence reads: CASSVGAGETYEQYF. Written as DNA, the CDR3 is TGTGCCAGCAGCGTAGGGGCAGGGGAAACCTACGAGCAGTACTTC.

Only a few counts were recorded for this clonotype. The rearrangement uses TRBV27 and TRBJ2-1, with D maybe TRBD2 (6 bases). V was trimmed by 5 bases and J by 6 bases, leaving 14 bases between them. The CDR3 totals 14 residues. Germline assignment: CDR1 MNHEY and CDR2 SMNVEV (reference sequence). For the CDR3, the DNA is TGTGCCAGCAGTCCACCACCTAGCGTCAATGAGCAGTTCTTC. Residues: CASSPPPSVNEQFF.

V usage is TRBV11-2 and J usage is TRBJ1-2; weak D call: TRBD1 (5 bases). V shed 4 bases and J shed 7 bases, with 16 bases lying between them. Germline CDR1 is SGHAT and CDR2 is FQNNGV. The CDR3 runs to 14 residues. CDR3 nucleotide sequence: TGTGCCAGCAGCTCGATAGGGCAGGGCGGTGGCTACACCTTC. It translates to CASSSIGQGGGYTF.

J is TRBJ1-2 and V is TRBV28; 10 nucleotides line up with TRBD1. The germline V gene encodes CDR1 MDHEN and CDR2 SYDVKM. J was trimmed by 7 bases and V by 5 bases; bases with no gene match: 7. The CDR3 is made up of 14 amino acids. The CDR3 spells CASSAGTGEFGYTF. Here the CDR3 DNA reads TGTGCCAGCAGTGCCGGGACAGGGGAATTTGGCTACACCTTC.

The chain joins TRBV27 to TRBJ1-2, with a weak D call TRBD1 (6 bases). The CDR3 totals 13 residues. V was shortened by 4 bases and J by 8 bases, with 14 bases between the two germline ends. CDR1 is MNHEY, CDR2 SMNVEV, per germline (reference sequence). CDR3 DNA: TGTGCCAGCAGTTCCCGGGACACAAGGGGCTACACCTTC. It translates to CASSSRDTRGYTF.

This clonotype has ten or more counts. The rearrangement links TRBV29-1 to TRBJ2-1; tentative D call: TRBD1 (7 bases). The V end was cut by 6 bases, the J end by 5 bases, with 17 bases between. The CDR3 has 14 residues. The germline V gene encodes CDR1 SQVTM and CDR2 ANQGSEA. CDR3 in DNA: TGCAGCGTCCGGAGGGGGACAGATAACAATGAGCAGTTCTTC. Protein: CSVRRGTDNNEQFF.

CDR3 in amino acids: CASRPSSVRASDTQYF. The CDR3 bases are TGTGCCAGCAGACCCTCTAGCGTGAGGGCCTCAGATACGCAGTATTTT. The chain is built from TRBV6-5 and TRBJ2-3; tentatively, D is TRBD2 (6 bases). The length of the CDR3 is 16 residues. Per the germline V gene, CDR1 is MNHEY and CDR2 is SVGAGI. V gave up 6 bases and J gave up 4 bases, with 20 bases separating them.

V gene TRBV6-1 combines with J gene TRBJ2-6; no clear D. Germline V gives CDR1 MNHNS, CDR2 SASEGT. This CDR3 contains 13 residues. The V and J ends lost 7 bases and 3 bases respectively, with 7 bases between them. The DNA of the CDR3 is TGTGCCAGCACCCCAGATGGGGCCAACGTCCTGACTTTC. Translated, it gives CASTPDGANVLTF.